This T cell receptor beta chain was documented in a study of OX40 agonist ivuxolimab in advanced cancers. Points from the study as a whole: CD4+ and CD8+ T cells in blood underwent clonal expansion by week 6 at 0.1 to 3.0 mg/kg.

Profiled with immunoSEQ multiplex PCR; TCRdb holds only in-frame clones, not every one. The data show roughly 89,000 clones, with around 83% seen just once and 5.5% to 7.5% held by the top ten. In the case of this clone: The antigen remains unidentified.

Looked up from germline, CDR1 is SGHAT and CDR2 is FQNNGV. This CDR3 has 12 amino acids. V was pared by 5 bases and J by 11 bases, with 15 bases between. This sample comprised CD4+ or CD8+ T cells sorted from blood, obtained in a trial of the OX40 agonist ivuxolimab. The source of this sequence is an adult with an advanced solid tumor such as melanoma, head and neck, liver or kidney cancer. V gene TRBV11-2 combines with J gene TRBJ1-1; tentatively, D is TRBD1 (5 bases). The DNA of the CDR3 is TGTGCCAGCAGCCCGAAATGGCAGGGCGCTTTCTTT. This codes for CASSPKWQGAFF.